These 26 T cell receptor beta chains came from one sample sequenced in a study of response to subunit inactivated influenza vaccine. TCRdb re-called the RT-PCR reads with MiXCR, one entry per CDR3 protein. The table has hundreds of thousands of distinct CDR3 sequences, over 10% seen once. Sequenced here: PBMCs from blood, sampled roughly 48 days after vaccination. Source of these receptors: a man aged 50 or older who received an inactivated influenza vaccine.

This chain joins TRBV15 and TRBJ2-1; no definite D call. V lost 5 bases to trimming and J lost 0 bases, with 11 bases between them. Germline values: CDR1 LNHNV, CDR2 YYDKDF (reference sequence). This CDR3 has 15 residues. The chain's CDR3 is CATSSGRGSYNEQFF. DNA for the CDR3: TGTGCCACCAGCTCCGGTAGAGGCTCCTACAATGAGCAGTTCTTC.

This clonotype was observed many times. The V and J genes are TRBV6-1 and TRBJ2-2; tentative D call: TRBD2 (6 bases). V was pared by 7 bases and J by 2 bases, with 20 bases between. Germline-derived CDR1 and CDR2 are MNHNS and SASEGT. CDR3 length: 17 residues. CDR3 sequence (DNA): TGTGCCAGCACCTCTAACGCGGGGAACCGTAACACCGGGGAGCTGTTTTTT. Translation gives CASTSNAGNRNTGELFF.

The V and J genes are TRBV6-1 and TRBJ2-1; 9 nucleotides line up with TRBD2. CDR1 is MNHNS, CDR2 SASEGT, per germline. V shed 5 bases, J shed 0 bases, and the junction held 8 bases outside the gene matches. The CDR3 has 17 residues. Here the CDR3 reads CASSRQTSGSSYNEQFF. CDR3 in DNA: TGTGCCAGCAGTCGCCAGACTAGCGGCAGCTCCTACAATGAGCAGTTCTTC.

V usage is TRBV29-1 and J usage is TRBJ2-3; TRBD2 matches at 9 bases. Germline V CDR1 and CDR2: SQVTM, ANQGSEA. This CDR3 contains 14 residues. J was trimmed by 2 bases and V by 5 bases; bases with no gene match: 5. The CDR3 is CSVLPSGNTDTQYF. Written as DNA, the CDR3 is TGCAGCGTTCTTCCTAGCGGGAACACAGATACGCAGTATTTT.

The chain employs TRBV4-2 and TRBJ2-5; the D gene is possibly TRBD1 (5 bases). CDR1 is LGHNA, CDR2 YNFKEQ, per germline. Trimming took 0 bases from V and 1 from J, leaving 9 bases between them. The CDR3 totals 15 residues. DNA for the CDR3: TGTGCCAGCAGCCAAGAGGGGCAGCCCCAAGAGACCCAGTACTTC. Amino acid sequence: CASSQEGQPQETQYF.

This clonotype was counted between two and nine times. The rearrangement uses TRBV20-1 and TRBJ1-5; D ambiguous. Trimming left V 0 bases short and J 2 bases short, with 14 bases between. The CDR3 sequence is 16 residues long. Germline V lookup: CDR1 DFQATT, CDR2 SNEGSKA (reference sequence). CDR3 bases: TGCAGTGCTAGAGATCTTGTCTCCGGGGGCAATCAGCCCCAGCATTTT. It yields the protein CSARDLVSGGNQPQHF.

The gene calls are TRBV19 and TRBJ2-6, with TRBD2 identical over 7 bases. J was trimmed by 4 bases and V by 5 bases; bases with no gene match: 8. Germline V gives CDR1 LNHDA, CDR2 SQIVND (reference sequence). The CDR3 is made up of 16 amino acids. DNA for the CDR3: TGTGCCAGTAGTCCAGCCAGCGGGAAAGGGGCCAACGTCCTGACTTTC. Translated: CASSPASGKGANVLTF.

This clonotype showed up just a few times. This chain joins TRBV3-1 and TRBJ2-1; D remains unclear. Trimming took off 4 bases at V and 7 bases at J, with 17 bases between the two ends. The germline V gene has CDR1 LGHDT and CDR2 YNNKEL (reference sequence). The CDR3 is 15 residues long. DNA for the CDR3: TGTGCCAGCAGCCCCTTCCAGAGGATGAGGAATGAGCAGTTCTTC. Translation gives CASSPFQRMRNEQFF.

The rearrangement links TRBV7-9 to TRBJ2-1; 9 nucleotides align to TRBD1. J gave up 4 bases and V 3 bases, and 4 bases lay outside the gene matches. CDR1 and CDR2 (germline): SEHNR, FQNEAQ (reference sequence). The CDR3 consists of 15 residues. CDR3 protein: CASSFGTGRYNEQFF. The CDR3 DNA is TGTGCCAGCAGCTTCGGGACAGGGAGGTACAATGAGCAGTTCTTC.

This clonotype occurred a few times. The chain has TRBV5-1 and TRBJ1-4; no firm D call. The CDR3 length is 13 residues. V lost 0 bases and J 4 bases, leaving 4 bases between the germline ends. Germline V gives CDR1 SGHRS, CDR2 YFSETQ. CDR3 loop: CASSLGYNEKLFF. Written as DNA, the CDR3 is TGCGCCAGCAGCTTGGGATATAATGAAAAACTGTTTTTT. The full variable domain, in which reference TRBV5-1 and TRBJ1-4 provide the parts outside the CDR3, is KAGVTQTPRYLIKTRGQQVTLSCSPISGHRSVSWYQQTPGQGLQFLFEYFSETQRNKGNFPGRFSGRQFSNSRSEMNVSTLELGDSALYLCASSLGYNEKLFFGSGTQLSVL.

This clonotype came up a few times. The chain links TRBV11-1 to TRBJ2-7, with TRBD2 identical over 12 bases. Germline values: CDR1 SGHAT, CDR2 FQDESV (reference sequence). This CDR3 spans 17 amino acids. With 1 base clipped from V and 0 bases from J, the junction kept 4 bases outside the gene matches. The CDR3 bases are TGTGCCAGCAGCTTAGGTCTAGCGGGAGGGCACTCCTACGAGCAGTACTTC. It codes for CASSLGLAGGHSYEQYF.

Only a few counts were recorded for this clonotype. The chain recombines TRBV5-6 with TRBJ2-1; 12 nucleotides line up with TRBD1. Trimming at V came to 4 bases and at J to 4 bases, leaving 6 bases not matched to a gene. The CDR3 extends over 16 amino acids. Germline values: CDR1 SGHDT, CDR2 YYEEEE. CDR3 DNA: TGTGCCAGCAGCCGGGACAGGGGGCTATTGTACAATGAGCAGTTCTTC. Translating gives CASSRDRGLLYNEQFF.

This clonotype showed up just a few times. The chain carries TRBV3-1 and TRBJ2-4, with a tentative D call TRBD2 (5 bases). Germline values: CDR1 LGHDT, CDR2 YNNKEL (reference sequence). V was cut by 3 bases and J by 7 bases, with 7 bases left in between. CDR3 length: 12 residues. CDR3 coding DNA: TGTGCCAGCAGCCAGTCGGGGAACATTCAGTACTTC. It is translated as CASSQSGNIQYF.

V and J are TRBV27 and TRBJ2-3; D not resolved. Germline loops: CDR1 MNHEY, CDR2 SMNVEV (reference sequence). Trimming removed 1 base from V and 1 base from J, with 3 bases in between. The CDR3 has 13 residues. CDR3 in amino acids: CASSLFGTDTQYF. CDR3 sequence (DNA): TGTGCCAGCAGTTTATTTGGCACAGATACGCAGTATTTT.

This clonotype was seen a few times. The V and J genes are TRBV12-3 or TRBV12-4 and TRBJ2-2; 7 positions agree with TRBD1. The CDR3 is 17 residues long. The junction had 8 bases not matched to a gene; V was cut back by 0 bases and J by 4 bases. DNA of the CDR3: TGTGCCAGCAGTTTAGCCAAGATCACAGGGGCCACCGGGGAGCTGTTTTTT. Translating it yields CASSLAKITGATGELFF.

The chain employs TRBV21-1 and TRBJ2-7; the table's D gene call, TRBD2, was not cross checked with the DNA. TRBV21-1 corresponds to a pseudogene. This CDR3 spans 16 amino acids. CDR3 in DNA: TGTGCCAGCAGCATTTTTAGCGGGAAAACGAGCTACGAGCAGTACTTC. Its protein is CASSIFSGKTSYEQYF.

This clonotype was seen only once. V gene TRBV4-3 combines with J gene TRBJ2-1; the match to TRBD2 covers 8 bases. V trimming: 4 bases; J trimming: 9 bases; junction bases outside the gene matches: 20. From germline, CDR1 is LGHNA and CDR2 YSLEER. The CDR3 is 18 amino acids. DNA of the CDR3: TGCGCCAGCAGCCCAACCCCCGCCCGGGGGGGATTTACTAGTGAGCAGTTCTTC. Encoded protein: CASSPTPARGGFTSEQFF.

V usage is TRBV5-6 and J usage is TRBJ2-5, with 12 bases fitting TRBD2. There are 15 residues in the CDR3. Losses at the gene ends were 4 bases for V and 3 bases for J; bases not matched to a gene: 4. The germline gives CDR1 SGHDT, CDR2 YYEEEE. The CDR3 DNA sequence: TGTGCCAGCAGCCTAGCGGGAGGGTTTAAAGAGACCCAGTACTTC. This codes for CASSLAGGFKETQYF.

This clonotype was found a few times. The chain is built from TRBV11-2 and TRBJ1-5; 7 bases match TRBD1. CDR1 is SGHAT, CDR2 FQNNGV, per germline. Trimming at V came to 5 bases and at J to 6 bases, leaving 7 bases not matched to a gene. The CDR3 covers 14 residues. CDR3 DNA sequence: TGTGCCAGCAGCCGAGGGGGCGGGAGTCAGCCCCAGCATTTT. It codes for CASSRGGGSQPQHF.

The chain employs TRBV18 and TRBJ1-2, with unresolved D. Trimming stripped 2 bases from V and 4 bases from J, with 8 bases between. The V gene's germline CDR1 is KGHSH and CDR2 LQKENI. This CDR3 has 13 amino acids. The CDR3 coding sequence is TGTGCCAGCTCACCAGTCTCAAGCTATGGCTACACCTTC. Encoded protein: CASSPVSSYGYTF.

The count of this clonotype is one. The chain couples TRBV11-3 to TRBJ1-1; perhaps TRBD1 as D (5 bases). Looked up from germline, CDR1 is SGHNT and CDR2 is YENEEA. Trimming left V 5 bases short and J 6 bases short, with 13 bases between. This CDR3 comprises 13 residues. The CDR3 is CASSPNRGPEAFF. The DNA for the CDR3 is TGTGCCAGCAGCCCTAACCGGGGCCCTGAAGCTTTCTTT.

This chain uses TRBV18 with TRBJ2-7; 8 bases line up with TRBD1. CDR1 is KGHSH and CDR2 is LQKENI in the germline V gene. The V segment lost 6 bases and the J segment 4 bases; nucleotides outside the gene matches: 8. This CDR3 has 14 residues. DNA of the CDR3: TGTGCCAGCTCCCCGGGACAGGAGAATTACGAGCAGTACTTC. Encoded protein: CASSPGQENYEQYF.

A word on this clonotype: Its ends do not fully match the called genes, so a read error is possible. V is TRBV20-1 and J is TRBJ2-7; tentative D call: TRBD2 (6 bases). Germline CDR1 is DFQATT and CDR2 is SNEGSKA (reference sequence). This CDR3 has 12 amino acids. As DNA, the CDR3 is TGCAGTGCTGGGCGGGGCCCATACGAGCAGTGCTTC. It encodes CSAGRGPYEQCF.

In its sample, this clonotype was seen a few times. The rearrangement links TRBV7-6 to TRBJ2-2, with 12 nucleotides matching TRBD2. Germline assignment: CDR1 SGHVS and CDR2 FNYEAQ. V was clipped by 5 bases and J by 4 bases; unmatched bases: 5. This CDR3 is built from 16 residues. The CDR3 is CASSLGLAGFTGELFF. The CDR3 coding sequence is TGTGCCAGCAGCCTTGGACTAGCGGGATTCACCGGGGAGCTGTTTTTT.

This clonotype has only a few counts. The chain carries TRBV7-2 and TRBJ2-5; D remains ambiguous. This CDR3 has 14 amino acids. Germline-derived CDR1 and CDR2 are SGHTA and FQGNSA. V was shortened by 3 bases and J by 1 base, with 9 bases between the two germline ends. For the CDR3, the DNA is TGTGCCAGCAGCTTCGGTCACCCCCAAGAGACCCAGTACTTC. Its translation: CASSFGHPQETQYF.

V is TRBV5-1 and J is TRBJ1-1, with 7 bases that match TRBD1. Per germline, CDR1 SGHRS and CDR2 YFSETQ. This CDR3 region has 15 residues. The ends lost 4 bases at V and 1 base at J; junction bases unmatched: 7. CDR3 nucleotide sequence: TGCGCCAGCAGCAGCCCGTACAGGGGGAACACTGAAGCTTTCTTT. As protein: CASSSPYRGNTEAFF.